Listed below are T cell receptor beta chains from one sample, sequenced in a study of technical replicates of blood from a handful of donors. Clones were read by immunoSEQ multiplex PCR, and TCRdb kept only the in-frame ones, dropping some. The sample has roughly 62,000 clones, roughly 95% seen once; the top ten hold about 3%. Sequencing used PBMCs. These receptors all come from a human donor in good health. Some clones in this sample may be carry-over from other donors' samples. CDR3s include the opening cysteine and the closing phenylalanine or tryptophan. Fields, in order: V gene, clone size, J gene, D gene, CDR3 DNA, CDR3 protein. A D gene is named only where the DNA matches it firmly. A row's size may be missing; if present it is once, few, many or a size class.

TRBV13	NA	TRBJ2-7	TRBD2	TGTGCCAGCAGCGCCGACCTAGCGGCCTCCTACGAGCAGTACTTC	CASSADLAASYEQYF
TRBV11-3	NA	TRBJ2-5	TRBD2	TGTGCCAGCAGCTTAGATTGCACTAGCGGGAGCCAAGAGACCCAGTACTTC	CASSLDCTSGSQETQYF
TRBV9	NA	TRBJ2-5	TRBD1	TGTGCCAGCAGCGCTAGGGACAGGGAGGGGCAAGAGACCCAGTACTTC	CASSARDREGQETQYF
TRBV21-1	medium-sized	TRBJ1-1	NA	TGTGCCAGCAGCACTGGAGATGAAGCTTTCTTT	CASSTGDEAFF
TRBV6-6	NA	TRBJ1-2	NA	TGTGCCAGCAGTAACCCAGGGTATGGCTACACCTTC	CASSNPGYGYTF
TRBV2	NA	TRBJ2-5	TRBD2	TGTGCCAGCAGTGGACTAGCGGGGGGGCCTGAGACCCAGTACTTC	CASSGLAGGPETQYF
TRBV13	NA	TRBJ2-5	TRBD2	TGTGCCAGCAGCCTAAGCGGGGGGCAAGAGACCCAGTACTTC	CASSLSGGQETQYF
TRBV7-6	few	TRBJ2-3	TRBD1	TGTGCCAGCAGCTACTCCGGACAGGGGACAGATACGCAGTATTTT	CASSYSGQGTDTQYF
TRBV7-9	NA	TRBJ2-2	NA	TGTGCCAGCAGCTCGGACACCCACACCGGGGAGCTGTTTTTT	CASSSDTHTGELFF
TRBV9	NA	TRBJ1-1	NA	TGTGCCAGCAGCGTGCGGGTGAACACTGAAGCTTTCTTT	CASSVRVNTEAFF
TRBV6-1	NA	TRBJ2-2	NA	TGTGCCAGCACCAGGGACAACCCGAACACCGGGGAGCTGTTTTTT	CASTRDNPNTGELFF
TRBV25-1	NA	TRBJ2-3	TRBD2	TGTGCCAGCAGTGCAGCGGGAGGGACAGATACGCAGTATTTT	CASSAAGGTDTQYF
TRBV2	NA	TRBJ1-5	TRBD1	TGTGCCAGCAGTGGAGCTCTTGGACAGGGTTGGGATCAGCCCCAGCATTTT	CASSGALGQGWDQPQHF
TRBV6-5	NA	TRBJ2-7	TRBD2	TGTGCCAGCAGTTATTCAAGCGGGACGCCTTACGAGCAGTACTTC	CASSYSSGTPYEQYF
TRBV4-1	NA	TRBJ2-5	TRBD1	TGCGCCAGCAGCCAGACTGACAGGGGAGTAAGAGAGACCCAGTACTTC	CASSQTDRGVRETQYF
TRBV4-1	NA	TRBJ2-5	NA	TGCGCCAGCAGCCAGGTTCCGGGTCCAGAGACCCAGTACTTC	CASSQVPGPETQYF
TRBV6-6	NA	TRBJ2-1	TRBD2	TGTGCCAGCAGAATCCCTAGCGGGGGAGTTGAGCAGTTCTTC	CASRIPSGGVEQFF
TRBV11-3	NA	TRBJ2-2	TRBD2	TGTGCCAGCAGCCCCCGACGGGAGGTCGGGGAGCTGTTTTTT	CASSPRREVGELFF
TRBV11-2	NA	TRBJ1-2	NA	TGTGCCAGCAGCCCGCAGTCAACTACCTATGGCTACACCTTC	CASSPQSTTYGYTF
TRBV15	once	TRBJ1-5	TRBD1	TGTGCCACCAGGGGGCCCGGGACAGGGGAACGCTCTTCCCAGCATTTT	CATRGPGTGERSSQHF
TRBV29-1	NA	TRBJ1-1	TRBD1	TGCAGCGTTGAAGATCGTGAGACAGGGTACCTGGGAACTGAAGCTTTCTTT	CSVEDRETGYLGTEAFF
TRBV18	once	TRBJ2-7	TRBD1	TGTGCCAGCTCACCACTACCGGGACAGGGGACGGAGCAGTACTTC	CASSPLPGQGTEQYF
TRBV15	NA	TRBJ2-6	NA	TGTGCCACCAGCAGGCAGGGGTCTGGGGCCAACGTCCTGACTTTC	CATSRQGSGANVLTF
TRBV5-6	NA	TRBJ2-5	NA	TGTGCCAGCAGCTCCCCCCAGAGTGGGGGGACCAAGTACTTC	CASSSPQSGGTKYF
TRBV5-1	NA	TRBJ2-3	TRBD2	TGCGCCAGCAGTTTGGCCCTAACAGCGGGGTATGGCACAGATACGCAGTATTTT	CASSLALTAGYGTDTQYF
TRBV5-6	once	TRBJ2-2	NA	TGTGCCAGCAGCCTATCCGGTTGGGCTAGCGAGCCGAGGACCGGGGAGCTGTTTTTT	CASSLSGWASEPRTGELFF
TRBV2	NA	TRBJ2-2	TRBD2	TGTGCCAGCAGTGAGTTTCTAGCGGTCACCGGGGAGCTGTTTTTT	CASSEFLAVTGELFF
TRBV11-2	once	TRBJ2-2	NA	TGTGCCAGCAGCCAGGGGAGCGGAACGAACACCGGGGAGCTGTTTTTT	CASSQGSGTNTGELFF
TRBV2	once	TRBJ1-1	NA	TGTGCCACACAGGAGGGGGGGCAGAACACTGAAGCTTTCTTT	CATQEGGQNTEAFF
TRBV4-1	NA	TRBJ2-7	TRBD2	TGCGCCAGCAGCCTCCGGGACCTCGGGAGGACCGGCACCTACGAGCAGTACTTC	CASSLRDLGRTGTYEQYF
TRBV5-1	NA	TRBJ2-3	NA	TGCGCCAGCAGTCCCCTAGCTGGCACAGATACGCAGTATTTT	CASSPLAGTDTQYF
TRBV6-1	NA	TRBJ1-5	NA	TGTGCCAGCAGGTGGCAGGACAATCAGCCCCAGCATTTT	CASRWQDNQPQHF
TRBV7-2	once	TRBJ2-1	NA	TGTGCCAGTCTAGCAGACTACTCCTACAATGAGCAGTTCTTC	CASLADYSYNEQFF
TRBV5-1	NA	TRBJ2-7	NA	TGCGCCAGCAACCAGGGGGGTACCTACGAGCAGTACTTC	CASNQGGTYEQYF
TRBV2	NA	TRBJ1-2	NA	TGTGCCAGCAGTGAAACAGGGCGGTATGGCTACACCTTC	CASSETGRYGYTF
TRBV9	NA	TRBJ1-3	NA	TGTGCCAGCGGACTAGGACATTCGATTGGAAACACCATATATTTT	CASGLGHSIGNTIYF
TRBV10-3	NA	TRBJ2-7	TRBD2	TGTGCCATCAGTGAGTCTTCCAGCGGGGGAACCAGGGAGCAGTACTTC	CAISESSSGGTREQYF
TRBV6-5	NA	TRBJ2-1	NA	TGTGCCAGCAGTTCCAGAGGTAATGAGCAGTTCTTC	CASSSRGNEQFF
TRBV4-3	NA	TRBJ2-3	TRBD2	TGCGCCAGCAGCCAAGATTTGTCTAGCGGGGGGAAGGGCACAGATACGCAGTATTTT	CASSQDLSSGGKGTDTQYF
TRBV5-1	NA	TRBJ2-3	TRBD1	TGCGCCAGCAGCCCTGACAGGGGAACAGATACGCAGTATTTT	CASSPDRGTDTQYF
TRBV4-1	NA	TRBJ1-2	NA	TGCGCCAGCAGCCAAGATGTTGGGGGCCTCTATGGCTACACCTTC	CASSQDVGGLYGYTF
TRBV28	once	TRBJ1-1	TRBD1	TGTGCCAGCAGTTTATCTTTGGGACAGGGGGTTGAAGCTTTCTTT	CASSLSLGQGVEAFF
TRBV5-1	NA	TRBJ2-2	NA	TGCGCCAGCAGCCCTACCTCCGCAACCGGGGAGCTGTTTTTT	CASSPTSATGELFF
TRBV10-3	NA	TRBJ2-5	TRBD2	TGTGCCATCAGACCAAGCGGGAGTAGAGAGACCCAGTACTTC	CAIRPSGSRETQYF
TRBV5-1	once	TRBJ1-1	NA	TGCGCCAGCAGCTTTATTATGGGGGCCCACACTGAAGCTTTCTTT	CASSFIMGAHTEAFF
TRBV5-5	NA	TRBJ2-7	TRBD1	TGTGCCAGCAACAACGGAAAAGGGGGCCAATACGAGCAGTACTTC	CASNNGKGGQYEQYF
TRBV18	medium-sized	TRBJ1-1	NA	TGTGCCAGCTCACCACGGCAGGGAGAAGCTTTCTTT	CASSPRQGEAFF
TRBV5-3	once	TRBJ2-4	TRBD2	TGTGCCAGAAGTTTTGTGGGACTAGCGACAGCCAAAAACATTCAGTACTTC	CARSFVGLATAKNIQYF
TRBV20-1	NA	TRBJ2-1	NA	TGCAGTGCCCCGGGCAATGAGCAGTTCTTC	CSAPGNEQFF
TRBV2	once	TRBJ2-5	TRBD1	TGTGCCAGCAGTGAATTGGGACAGATGTACCAAGAGACCCAGTACTTC	CASSELGQMYQETQYF
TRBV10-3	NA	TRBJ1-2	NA	TGTGCCATCAGTGAGAATAGCGATAACCCGAACTATGGCTACACCTTC	CAISENSDNPNYGYTF
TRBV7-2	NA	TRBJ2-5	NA	TGTGCCAGCAGCTCCCGGACAAACCAAGAGACCCAGTACTTC	CASSSRTNQETQYF
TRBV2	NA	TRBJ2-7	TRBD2	TGTGCCAGCCAGGGACTATTCTACGAGCAGTACTTC	CASQGLFYEQYF
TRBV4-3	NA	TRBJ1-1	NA	TGCGCCAGCAGCCAGCGGGGCCTGAACACTGAAGCTTTCTTT	CASSQRGLNTEAFF
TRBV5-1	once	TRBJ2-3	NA	TGCGCCAGCAGCGGTGGTGGGGCAGGGCGGAGTACGCAGTATTTT	CASSGGGAGRSTQYF
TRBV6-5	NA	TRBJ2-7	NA	TGTGCCAGCAGCACCGAGGGCACGAGGCAGTACTTC	CASSTEGTRQYF
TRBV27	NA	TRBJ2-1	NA	TGTGCCAGCTCCCCTGTCTCTCTATGGAATGAGCAGTTCTTC	CASSPVSLWNEQFF
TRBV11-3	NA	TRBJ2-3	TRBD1	TGTGCCAGCAGCTTACGAGGGACAGGGGTGACAGATACGCAGTATTTT	CASSLRGTGVTDTQYF
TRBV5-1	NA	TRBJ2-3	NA	TGCGCCAGCAGCCTGGTAGGTGGGAGCCTTAAAGGTACGCAGTATTTT	CASSLVGGSLKGTQYF